The 18 T cell receptor beta chains given below trace back to one sample, sequenced in a study of blood T cell repertoires in COVID-19. The table came from immunoSEQ multiplex PCR; TCRdb's copy has only in-frame clones and leaves some out. The sample consists of about 140,000 clones, around 80% of them appearing once. The material sequenced was peripheral blood. These receptors were taken from a man in his 70s who had recovered from COVID-19.

This chain joins TRBV30 and TRBJ2-3, with 11 bases matching TRBD2. Germline CDR1 is GTSNPN and CDR2 is SVGIG (reference sequence). J gave up 4 bases and V 0 bases, and 6 bases lay outside the gene matches. The CDR3 consists of 16 residues. CDR3 sequence reads: CAWSVQGSGRADTQYF. CDR3 nucleotide sequence: TGTGCCTGGAGTGTACAGGGTAGCGGGAGGGCAGATACGCAGTATTTT.

This clone has just one count. The rearrangement links TRBV15 to TRBJ1-5; 8 positions agree with TRBD1. The CDR3 length is 13 residues. V trimming: 8 bases; J trimming: 11 bases; junction bases outside the gene matches: 11. Germline CDR1 LNHNV, CDR2 YYDKDF (reference sequence). The CDR3 loop is CATQTGEGVAQHF. The CDR3 DNA reads TGTGCCACCCAGACAGGGGAGGGGGTGGCCCAGCATTTT.

The CDR3 spells CAWTSGSTDTQYF. The CDR3 DNA follows: TGTGCCTGGACCAGCGGGAGCACAGATACGCAGTATTTT. V gene TRBV30 combines with J gene TRBJ2-3; TRBD2 might be the D (6 bases). With 4 bases removed from V and 0 bases from J, the gap between germline ends came to 8 bases. The CDR3 runs to 13 residues. Germline V gives CDR1 GTSNPN, CDR2 SVGIG (reference sequence).

The rearrangement uses TRBV18 and TRBJ2-3, with TRBD1 matching 12 bases. After removal of 0 bases from V and 3 bases from J, the junction contained 4 bases not matched to a gene. The CDR3 covers 17 residues. Per the germline V gene, CDR1 is KGHSH and CDR2 is LQKENI. CDR3 nucleotides: TGTGCCAGCTCACCACCGGGGGACAGGGGGCTAACAGATACGCAGTATTTT. This translates into CASSPPGDRGLTDTQYF.

The chain employs TRBV12-3 or TRBV12-4 and TRBJ2-5, with D unclear. CDR3 length equals 12 residues. Trimming cost V 2 bases and J 4 bases, with 5 bases left between them. The CDR3 bases are TGTGCCAGCAGTTTATCCAGAGAGACCCAGTACTTC. This encodes CASSLSRETQYF.

The count of this clone is one. This sequence joins TRBV19 and TRBJ2-4, with TRBD1 identical over 8 bases. The CDR3 totals 14 residues. Germline V gene data show CDR1 as LNHDA and CDR2 as SQIVND (reference sequence). With V trimmed by 8 bases and J by 8 bases, 11 bases remained unmatched. The CDR3 loop reads CASQRQGLWDIQYF. The CDR3 DNA sequence: TGTGCCAGTCAGAGACAGGGGCTTTGGGACATTCAGTACTTC.

The rearrangement uses TRBV7-9 and TRBJ2-4; 9 bases agree with TRBD2. CDR3 length equals 15 residues. J gave up 9 bases and V 1 base, and 7 bases lay outside the gene matches. Per germline, CDR1 SEHNR and CDR2 FQNEAQ (reference sequence). The DNA of the CDR3 is TGTGCCAGCAGCTTAGTGGCGGGAGGGCGTAGCATTCAGTACTTC. Encoded protein: CASSLVAGGRSIQYF.

This sequence joins TRBV29-1 and TRBJ2-1, with D possibly TRBD2 on 6 matching bases. CDR1 and CDR2 from the germline V gene are SQVTM and ANQGSEA. This CDR3 region has 15 residues. Trimming stripped 7 bases from V and 7 bases from J, with 23 bases between. The CDR3 DNA reads TGCAGCGCTGAGGGGCTAGCGAATGTGGGGAATGAGCAGTTCTTC. Translation gives CSAEGLANVGNEQFF.

This clone was recorded only once. The V call is TRBV27, the J call TRBJ1-4; TRBD1 matches 7 bases. The CDR3 is 14 amino acids. Germline loops: CDR1 MNHEY, CDR2 SMNVEV (reference sequence). V trimming: 6 bases; J trimming: 8 bases; junction bases outside the gene matches: 9. CDR3 protein: CASSGDSKGEKLFF. The CDR3 DNA is TGTGCCAGCAGCGGGGACAGTAAAGGAGAAAAACTGTTTTTT.

The chain is built from TRBV6-1 and TRBJ2-2; 7 bases are a match to TRBD1. The germline V gene has CDR1 MNHNS and CDR2 SASEGT. The V and J ends lost 2 bases and 2 bases, in that order; junction bases with no gene match: 2. This CDR3 region has 15 residues. CDR3 sequence: CASSERGRNTGELFF. The CDR3, as DNA: TGTGCCAGCAGTGAAAGGGGGCGCAACACCGGGGAGCTGTTTTTT.

The rearrangement joins TRBV7-9 to TRBJ1-5; the D is unclear. Germline V gives CDR1 SEHNR, CDR2 FQNEAQ (reference sequence). The CDR3 sequence is 13 residues long. V lost 4 bases to trimming and J lost 7 bases, with 11 bases between them. The CDR3 here is CASSSYGNQPQHF. CDR3 DNA: TGTGCCAGCAGCTCGTACGGGAACCAGCCCCAGCATTTT.

The chain joins TRBV27 to TRBJ2-4; TRBD1 matches at 7 bases. CDR1 and CDR2 (germline): MNHEY, SMNVEV (reference sequence). The CDR3 has 17 amino acids. V lost 6 bases, J lost 1 base, and 12 bases stayed unmatched. CDR3 sequence reads: CASSRVTGVEAKNIQYF. CDR3 DNA sequence: TGTGCCAGCAGCAGAGTCACAGGGGTTGAGGCCAAAAACATTCAGTACTTC.

This clone has just one count. This chain joins TRBV4-2 and TRBJ1-4; D remains ambiguous. The CDR3 sequence is 12 residues long. The germline V gene has CDR1 LGHNA and CDR2 YNFKEQ. V was pared by 3 bases and J by 8 bases, with 7 bases between. The DNA for the CDR3 is TGTGCCAGCAGCCAGATGGAGGAAAAACTGTTTTTT. It is translated as CASSQMEEKLFF.

The chain combines TRBV10-3 with TRBJ2-1, with D possibly being TRBD2 (6 bases). Germline values: CDR1 ENHRY, CDR2 SYGVKD. The CDR3 is 13 amino acids. With 2 bases removed from V and 7 bases from J, the gap between germline ends came to 9 bases. In DNA form, the CDR3 reads TGTGCCATCAGTGAGCGACTAGAAAATGAGCAGTTCTTC. Its translation is CAISERLENEQFF.

CDR3 DNA: TGTGCCAGCACCCGGGGGAAGAACACTGAAGCTTTCTTT. Translation gives CASTRGKNTEAFF. This chain uses TRBV7-9 with TRBJ1-1; D perhaps matches TRBD1 (5 bases). Germline V lookup: CDR1 SEHNR, CDR2 FQNEAQ (reference sequence). V lost 7 bases and J 1 base, leaving 10 bases between the germline ends. The CDR3 contains 13 residues.

This chain joins TRBV19 and TRBJ2-6; TRBD1 agrees at 7 bases. Germline V gene sequence: CDR1 LNHDA, CDR2 SQIVND (reference sequence). This CDR3 has 15 amino acids. V was pared by 7 bases and J by 3 bases, with 6 bases of the junction left unmatched. The CDR3 region is CASKRQGFGANVLTF. CDR3 nucleotides: TGTGCCAGTAAAAGACAGGGCTTTGGGGCCAACGTCCTGACTTTC.

This clone occurred once. CDR3 bases: TGCAGTGCTAGTCTCCGGCTGAACTACTTAGACGAGCAGTACTTC. Translation: CSASLRLNYLDEQYF. The gene calls are TRBV20-1 and TRBJ2-7; no clear D gene. Trimming removed 3 bases at V and 5 bases at J, with 20 bases between. The CDR3 consists of 15 residues. CDR1 is DFQATT and CDR2 is SNEGSKA in the germline V gene (reference sequence).

The V and J genes are TRBV10-3 and TRBJ2-3, with a weak D call TRBD2 (6 bases). The CDR3 runs 16 residues. CDR1 is ENHRY and CDR2 is SYGVKD in the germline V gene. The germline V and J ends were trimmed by 0 bases and 1 base, with 11 bases remaining between them. CDR3 bases: TGTGCCATCAGTGAGTCGACACTAGCCGGCACAGATACGCAGTATTTT. Protein product: CAISESTLAGTDTQYF.